This T cell receptor (beta chain) was obtained from a study of CD8+CD57+ T cells in acquired aplastic anemia. Looking at the study overall: Recorded DNA amounts for sorted CD4+ and CD8+ cells had an average of about 3.5 ug. Study-level results: Patients and healthy controls showed no significant CD8+ Simpson's diversity difference. Overlapping CD8+ CDR3 repertoires of patients and controls contained some 30 shared sequences.

The CDR3 sequence is 14 residues long. The V gene's germline CDR1 is SNHLY and CDR2 FYNNEI. Trimming took off 4 bases at V and 5 bases at J, with 14 bases between the two ends. About this clonotype: The antigen remains undetermined.

Researchers used genomic DNA as the template to profile TCR beta VDJ and CDR3. TCRdb itself ran the reads through MiXCR, one entry per CDR3 protein. This sample carries 150,000 to 200,000 distinct CDR3 sequences, over 60% of them seen once, and the ten largest clones take 46%. The J gene is TRBJ2-5, the V gene TRBV2, with D perhaps given as TRBD1 or TRBD2 (5 bases each). Material for sequencing was sorted CD4+, CD8+, or CD8+CD57+ T cells (not recorded which) from PBMCs. This sequence originates from a human donor with severe aplastic anemia or a healthy control (not recorded which). The CDR3 DNA follows: TGTGCCAGCAGTGTACTGGGGGAAGTGGAGACCCAGTACTTC. Its translation is CASSVLGEVETQYF.